The 28 T cell receptor beta chains below all came from one sample that was sequenced in a study of blood T cell repertoires in COVID-19. TCRdb's copy holds only in-frame clones and misses some; the assay was immunoSEQ multiplex PCR. The sample includes 250,000 to 350,000 clones, roughly 84% seen only once; the top ten take more than 1.1%. The sequencing sample was made of peripheral blood. The receptors shown here come from a human donor with COVID-19, enrolled during active disease. The donor label of this sample is uncertain.

V usage is TRBV5-1 and J usage is TRBJ2-1, with D perhaps TRBD1 (6 bases). CDR1 is SGHRS and CDR2 is YFSETQ in the germline V gene. The ends were cut back, 1 base at V and 8 bases at J, with 19 bases in the middle. CDR3 length: 16 residues. CDR3: CASSLQSQGPVDEQFF. In DNA, the CDR3 is TGCGCCAGCAGCTTGCAGTCCCAGGGGCCGGTGGATGAGCAGTTCTTC.

This clone was detected only a few times. This chain connects TRBV19 to TRBJ1-1, with a tentative D call TRBD1 (6 bases). This CDR3 region has 15 residues. Germline V gene lookup returns CDR1 LNHDA and CDR2 SQIVND (reference sequence). Trimming pared 1 base from V and 7 bases from J, leaving 16 bases between. Here the CDR3 reads CASSIGGGGSDEAFF. DNA of the CDR3: TGTGCCAGTAGTATAGGGGGCGGGGGCTCGGATGAAGCTTTCTTT.

This chain joins TRBV30 and TRBJ1-2; TRBD1 might be the D (5 bases). CDR1 and CDR2 from the germline V gene are GTSNPN and SVGIG (reference sequence). There are 15 residues in the CDR3. Trimming took off 1 base at V and 8 bases at J, with 20 bases between the two ends. This CDR3 is CAWSGDRDPAGGYTF. The CDR3 region has the DNA TGTGCCTGGAGTGGCGATAGGGACCCGGCGGGAGGCTACACCTTC.

The CDR3 region is CASSPSAGVHNEQFF. In DNA form, the CDR3 reads TGTGCCAGCTCACCAAGCGCGGGAGTCCACAATGAGCAGTTCTTC. The chain employs TRBV18 and TRBJ2-1, with 7 bases matching TRBD2. Germline V CDR1 and CDR2: KGHSH, LQKENI. V dropped 2 bases and J dropped 5; count of bases not matched to a gene: 6. The CDR3 sequence is 15 residues long.

The chain uses TRBV18 and TRBJ2-2, with D perhaps matching TRBD1 (5 bases). The CDR3 consists of 14 residues. V lost 2 bases to trimming and J lost 7 bases, with 11 bases between them. CDR1 and CDR2 (germline): KGHSH, LQKENI. The CDR3 reads CASSPTQTDGELFF. CDR3 sequence (DNA): TGTGCCAGCTCACCAACCCAGACAGACGGGGAGCTGTTTTTT.

The chain joins TRBV7-9 to TRBJ2-5, with 9 bases that match TRBD2. The germline CDR1 and CDR2 sequences are SEHNR and FQNEAQ (reference sequence). This CDR3 has 17 residues. With 1 base clipped from V and 4 bases from J, the junction kept 10 bases outside the gene matches. The CDR3 is CASSLVLAGGPPETQYF. The CDR3 DNA is TGTGCCAGCAGCTTAGTTCTCGCGGGAGGGCCCCCAGAGACCCAGTACTTC.

This chain's CDR3 is CASRRDGGLDTEAFF. The CDR3, as DNA: TGTGCCAGCAGACGGGACGGGGGGTTGGATACTGAAGCTTTCTTT. V gene TRBV28 combines with J gene TRBJ1-1; perhaps TRBD1 as D (5 bases). The CDR3 loop spans 15 amino acids. Germline lookup yields CDR1 MDHEN and CDR2 SYDVKM. The germline V and J ends were trimmed by 6 bases and 5 bases, with 19 bases remaining between them.

Here the CDR3 DNA reads TGTGCCAGCAGCGAAGGGACAGGGGGGCAAGAGACCCAGTACTTC. It is translated as CASSEGTGGQETQYF. V gene TRBV7-9 combines with J gene TRBJ2-5; 11 bases agree with TRBD1. After removal of 5 bases from V and 2 bases from J, the junction contained 4 bases not matched to a gene. Germline V gene data show CDR1 as SEHNR and CDR2 as FQNEAQ (reference sequence). The CDR3 contains 15 residues.

This clone appeared once. V is TRBV3-1 (or the pseudogene TRBV3-2) and J is TRBJ2-7; 9 bases fit TRBD1. CDR1 LGHDT and CDR2 YNNKEL come from the germline V gene (reference sequence). J gave up 5 bases and V 5 bases, and 13 bases lay outside the gene matches. The CDR3 is 16 amino acids. This chain's CDR3 is CASSILARQGVHEQYF. Here the CDR3 DNA reads TGTGCCAGCAGCATCCTCGCAAGACAGGGGGTCCACGAGCAGTACTTC.

The chain employs TRBV9 and TRBJ1-2, with D perhaps TRBD1 (6 bases). CDR3 length: 13 residues. Germline values: CDR1 SGDLS, CDR2 YYNGEE. Between the trimmed V and J ends, which lost 4 bases and 8 bases, there was a span of 15 bases. Here the CDR3 DNA reads TGTGCCAGCAGCTTACGGACAGAAGGGGGCTACACCTTC. This sequence encodes CASSLRTEGGYTF.

V and J are TRBV5-1 and TRBJ2-1, with 11 bases lining up with TRBD2. The CDR3 consists of 17 residues. V lost 1 base and J lost 12; bases outside the gene matches: 15. CDR1 is SGHRS and CDR2 is YFSETQ in the germline V gene. In DNA, the CDR3 is TGCGCCAGCAGCTTGATTCTAGCGGGAGGTGCGAGGGGCGGGCAGTTCTTC. Protein sequence: CASSLILAGGARGGQFF.

This rearrangement joins TRBV4-3 to TRBJ1-1, with D unclear. The germline V gene has CDR1 LGHNA and CDR2 YSLEER. The CDR3 is made up of 15 amino acids. The V and J ends lost 2 bases and 5 bases respectively, with 15 bases between them. The CDR3 reads CASSQPPPGTTEAFF. The CDR3 region has the DNA TGCGCCAGCAGCCAACCTCCTCCGGGAACGACTGAAGCTTTCTTT.

The chain employs TRBV5-1 and TRBJ2-1, with D possibly TRBD1 on 6 matching bases. Germline V gene sequence: CDR1 SGHRS, CDR2 YFSETQ. CDR3 length: 17 amino acids. Trimming removed 2 bases from V and 4 bases from J, with 19 bases in between. The CDR3 here is CASSLETDSLLYNEQFF. The CDR3 DNA sequence: TGCGCCAGCAGCTTAGAAACGGACAGCCTACTATACAATGAGCAGTTCTTC.

The gene calls are TRBV9 and TRBJ2-2; tentatively, D is TRBD2 (5 bases). V was clipped by 0 bases and J by 10 bases, with 10 bases between them. The CDR3 spans 13 residues. The germline gives CDR1 SGDLS, CDR2 YYNGEE. The CDR3 is CASSVGTAAELFF. The CDR3 nucleotides read TGTGCCAGCAGCGTAGGGACTGCCGCGGAGCTGTTTTTT. Looking up the rest from reference TRBV9 and TRBJ2-2 gives the full variable domain: DSGVTQTPKHLITATGQRVTLRCSPRSGDLSVYWYQQSLDQGLQFLIQYYNGEERAKGNILERFSAQQFPDLHSELNLSSLELGDSALYFCASSVGTAAELFFGEGSRLTVL.

V and J are TRBV11-2 and TRBJ2-3; D possibly corresponds to TRBD1 (5 bases). The CDR3 has 15 amino acids. Trimming shortened V by 1 base and J by 4 bases, and 12 bases separated the two germline ends. Germline CDR1 is SGHAT and CDR2 is FQNNGV. The CDR3 spells CASSLVRVGPDTQYF. CDR3 nucleotide sequence: TGTGCCAGCAGCTTAGTCAGGGTCGGACCAGATACGCAGTATTTT.

The chain employs TRBV19 and TRBJ2-1; TRBD2 aligns across 7 bases. The CDR3 loop spans 13 amino acids. Trimming at V came to 3 bases and at J to 6 bases, leaving 2 bases not matched to a gene. The germline V gene encodes CDR1 LNHDA and CDR2 SQIVND (reference sequence). In DNA, the CDR3 is TGTGCCAGTAGTATCGCGGGAGTCAATGAGCAGTTCTTC. This codes for CASSIAGVNEQFF.

The CDR3 DNA follows: TGTGCCATCAGTGAAGGTAGCGGGACTGAGACCCAGTACTTC. It yields the protein CAISEGSGTETQYF. The chain uses TRBV10-3 and TRBJ2-5; 8 nucleotides line up with TRBD2. The CDR3 length is 14 residues. V was clipped by 3 bases and J by 5 bases; unmatched bases: 5. Germline loops: CDR1 ENHRY, CDR2 SYGVKD.

This chain uses TRBV3-1 (or the pseudogene TRBV3-2) with TRBJ2-7, with 8 bases lining up with TRBD2. J lost 5 bases, V lost 2 bases, and 5 bases had no gene match. This CDR3 contains 14 residues. Germline V gives CDR1 LGHDT, CDR2 YNNKEL (reference sequence). The CDR3 loop is CASSQLTSAHEQYF. In DNA, the CDR3 is TGTGCCAGCAGCCAATTGACTAGCGCCCACGAGCAGTACTTC.

This chain uses TRBV3-1 (or the pseudogene TRBV3-2) with TRBJ1-6; 10 bases agree with TRBD1. The germline CDR1 and CDR2 sequences are LGHDT and YNNKEL (reference sequence). The CDR3 sequence is 15 residues long. With V trimmed by 5 bases and J by 7 bases, 5 bases remained unmatched. DNA for the CDR3: TGTGCCAGCAGCGGCACGGGACAGGGGAATTCACCCCTCCACTTT. This encodes CASSGTGQGNSPLHF.

This clone was recorded only once. This chain joins TRBV5-4 and TRBJ2-3; TRBD1 aligns across 8 bases. The CDR3 runs to 15 residues. Trimming cost V 4 bases and J 0 bases; bases outside gene matches: 4. Germline V gives CDR1 SGHNT, CDR2 YYREEE (reference sequence). Here the CDR3 reads CASSAGQVSTDTQYF. For the CDR3, the DNA is TGTGCCAGCAGCGCGGGACAGGTTAGCACAGATACGCAGTATTTT.

The rearrangement joins TRBV7-3 to TRBJ1-1; 11 bases are a match to TRBD1. Germline V lookup: CDR1 SGHTA, CDR2 FQGTGA. The CDR3 has 16 residues. Unmatched junction bases numbered 11, after V lost 4 bases and J lost 7 bases. CDR3 nucleotide sequence: TGTGCCAGCAGCTCGGGACAGGGGGTTGGTATAGGTGAAGCTTTCTTT. Translation: CASSSGQGVGIGEAFF. The whole variable domain, remainder taken from reference TRBV7-3 and TRBJ1-1, is GAGVSQTPSNKVTEKGKYVELRCDPISGHTALYWYRQSLGQGPEFLIYFQGTGAADDSGLPNDRFFAVRPEGSVSTLKIQRTERGDSAVYLCASSSGQGVGIGEAFFGQGTRLTVV.

This clone was seen only a few times. V gene TRBV30 combines with J gene TRBJ1-2, with a possible D match to TRBD1 (5 bases). The germline V gene encodes CDR1 GTSNPN and CDR2 SVGIG (reference sequence). This CDR3 is 15 amino acids long. V shed 3 bases and J shed 0 bases, with 14 bases lying between them. The chain's CDR3 is CAWSAPRGANYGYTF. The DNA for the CDR3 is TGTGCCTGGAGCGCCCCCCGGGGGGCTAACTATGGCTACACCTTC. The entire variable domain, with the rest obtained from reference TRBV30 and TRBJ1-2, is as follows: SQTIHQWPATLVQPVGSPLSLECTVEGTSNPNLYWYRQAAGRGLQLLFYSVGIGQISSEVPQNLSASRPQDRQFILSSKKLLLSDSGFYLCAWSAPRGANYGYTFGSGTRLTVV.

Notes on this clone: Compared with germline, one end of the junction differs, possibly owing to a read error. The CDR3 nucleotides read TGTGCCAGCAGCCTAGACAGGGGGAATCTGCCCCAGCATTTT. Amino acid sequence: CASSLDRGNLPQHF. The chain links TRBV7-2 to TRBJ1-5; 9 positions match TRBD1. Germline V gene data show CDR1 as SGHTA and CDR2 as FQGNSA. The CDR3 is 14 residues long.

The chain joins TRBV2 to TRBJ2-7; tentative D call: TRBD1 (7 bases). There are 18 residues in the CDR3. Germline CDR1 reads SNHLY; CDR2 reads FYNNEI. Between the trimmed V and J ends, which lost 4 bases and 0 bases, there was a span of 22 bases. The chain's CDR3 is CASSGLGLSRGASYEQYF. The CDR3 DNA follows: TGTGCCAGCAGTGGCCTAGGGTTGTCCAGGGGGGCCTCCTACGAGCAGTACTTC.

The chain joins TRBV11-2 to TRBJ2-1; D may be TRBD1 (6 bases). The V gene's germline CDR1 is SGHAT and CDR2 FQNNGV. V was pared by 5 bases and J by 6 bases, with 14 bases between. There are 14 residues in the CDR3. Here the CDR3 reads CASSPTGPGNEQFF. The CDR3 nucleotides are TGTGCCAGCAGCCCCACAGGGCCGGGCAATGAGCAGTTCTTC.

The rearrangement uses TRBV7-6 and TRBJ2-4, with TRBD1 matching 10 bases. J gave up 1 base and V 6 bases, and 12 bases lay outside the gene matches. Germline CDR1 SGHVS, CDR2 FNYEAQ. The CDR3 spans 18 residues. The CDR3 coding sequence is TGTGCCAGCAGTCCCGACAGGGGGCCGTCAGGTGCCAAAAACATTCAGTACTTC. Residues: CASSPDRGPSGAKNIQYF.

The V and J genes are TRBV10-2 and TRBJ2-1; 11 bases map to TRBD2. V shed 6 bases and J 7 bases; nucleotides not matched to a gene: 11. The CDR3 extends over 16 amino acids. The V gene's germline CDR1 is WSHSY and CDR2 SAAADI. CDR3 in amino acids: CASSPNLSGRGNEQFF. The CDR3 coding sequence is TGCGCCAGCAGCCCGAACCTTAGCGGGAGGGGAAATGAGCAGTTCTTC.

This clone was recorded only once. The chain links TRBV7-8 to TRBJ2-7, with D possibly matching TRBD1 (5 bases). The germline CDR1 and CDR2 sequences are SGHVS and FQNEAQ. V was trimmed by 3 bases and J by 4 bases, leaving 10 bases between them. The CDR3 runs to 13 residues. The CDR3 DNA reads as TGTGCCAGCAGCTTCGACAGTGAGTACGAGCAGTACTTC. It codes for CASSFDSEYEQYF.